This TCR beta chain was found in a study of T cells in pancreatic ductal adenocarcinoma. Study-wide results and caveats: This surgical cohort overrepresents the minority presenting with early-stage disease. Tumors hold more CD45RO+ effector T cells, which may bias toward lower diversity. Compared with tumor, blood showed more total productive templates and 6.5 to 10-fold more clonotypes.

With V trimmed by 2 bases and J by 2 bases, 10 bases remained unmatched. CDR1 is MGHRA, CDR2 YSYEKL, per germline. The CDR3 sequence is 17 residues long. Method: immunoSEQ multiplex PCR; TCRdb's copy keeps in-frame clones and lacks some. Here the sample spans about 100,000 clones, about 95% being singletons. The selected patients with pancreatic ductal adenocarcinoma had surgery but no neoadjuvant therapy. Comments on this clone: As yet, its antigen is unknown.

What was sequenced was PBMCs. The V and J genes are TRBV4-1 and TRBJ2-3, with TRBD2 matching over 7 bases. The receptor was derived from a human donor with pancreatic ductal adenocarcinoma. CDR3 region: CASSQWELAASTDTQYF. The CDR3, as DNA: TGCGCCAGCAGCCAATGGGAGCTAGCGGCTTCCACAGATACGCAGTATTTT.